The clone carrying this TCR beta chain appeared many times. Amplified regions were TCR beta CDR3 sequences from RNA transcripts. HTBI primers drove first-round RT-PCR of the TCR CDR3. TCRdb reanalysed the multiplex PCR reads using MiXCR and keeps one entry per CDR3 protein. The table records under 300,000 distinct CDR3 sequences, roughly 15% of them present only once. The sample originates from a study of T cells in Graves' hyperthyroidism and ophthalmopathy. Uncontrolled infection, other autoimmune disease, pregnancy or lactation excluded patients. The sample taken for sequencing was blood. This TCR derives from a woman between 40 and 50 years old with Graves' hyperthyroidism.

CDR3 in DNA: TGTGCCAGCGCACCACGAAAGCGGGAGGACATGAGGAATGAGCAGTTCTTC. The encoded protein is CASAPRKREDMRNEQFF. The chain uses TRBV7-9 and TRBJ2-1, with TRBD2 identical over 9 bases. Germline assignment: CDR1 SEHNR and CDR2 FQNEAQ (reference sequence). V shed 8 bases and J 7 bases; nucleotides not matched to a gene: 18. There are 17 residues in the CDR3.